Each of the 11 T cell receptor beta chains below was sequenced from the same sample in a study of OX40 agonist ivuxolimab in advanced cancers. The repertoire was sequenced with immunoSEQ multiplex PCR; TCRdb's copy has only in-frame clones and lacks some. Of roughly 76,000 clones detected, around 86% appear once; the ten largest clones hold around 3.2%. The sequenced sample was CD4+ or CD8+ T cells sorted from blood, obtained in a trial of the OX40 agonist ivuxolimab. The receptors here all came from an adult with an advanced solid tumor such as melanoma, head and neck, liver or kidney cancer.

This clone was observed a single time. The gene calls are TRBV6-6 and TRBJ2-2; D gene ambiguous. Germline V gene data show CDR1 as MNHNY and CDR2 as SVGAGI (reference sequence). The ends were cut back, 5 bases at V and 7 bases at J, with 11 bases in the middle. This CDR3 region has 13 residues. CDR3 loop: CASSAIGHGELFF. The CDR3, as DNA: TGTGCCAGCAGTGCCATCGGTCACGGGGAGCTGTTTTTT.

This chain links TRBV6-6 with TRBJ2-7, with 8 positions matching TRBD1. Looked up from germline, CDR1 is MNHNY and CDR2 is SVGAGI (reference sequence). This CDR3 spans 14 amino acids. Trimming removed 10 bases from V and 0 bases from J; junction bases left unmatched: 8. DNA of the CDR3: TGTGCCACCGCTACCGGGACAGGCTCCTACGAGCAGTACTTC. The encoded protein is CATATGTGSYEQYF.

The chain is built from TRBV30 and TRBJ1-4, with D unclear. The CDR3 is 13 residues long. The germline gives CDR1 GTSNPN, CDR2 SVGIG (reference sequence). The V end was cut by 2 bases, the J end by 10 bases, with 14 bases between. The CDR3 sequence: CAWSIDTGGKLFF. CDR3 DNA: TGTGCCTGGAGTATAGATACGGGCGGAAAACTGTTTTTT.

The genes are TRBV5-1 and TRBJ2-1, with a possible D match to TRBD1 (6 bases). V shed 4 bases and J shed 8 bases, with 16 bases lying between them. CDR1 and CDR2 from the germline V gene are SGHRS and YFSETQ. This CDR3 comprises 14 residues. CDR3 residues: CASSGGLVIDEQFF. CDR3 DNA: TGCGCCAGCAGCGGGGGCCTTGTTATCGATGAGCAGTTCTTC.

This sequence joins TRBV11-3 and TRBJ2-3; TRBD2 matches 10 bases. The CDR3 spans 16 residues. V lost 4 bases, J lost 1 base, and 5 bases stayed unmatched. Germline loops: CDR1 SGHNT, CDR2 YENEEA. CDR3 residues: CASSSAGTSGTDTQYF. As DNA, the CDR3 is TGTGCCAGCAGCTCGGCCGGGACTAGCGGCACAGATACGCAGTATTTT.

This clone has only one observation. For the CDR3, the DNA is TGTGCCAGCACCCCCCAGGGGGGGACAGGGGTGCACGAGCAGTACTTC. It yields the protein CASTPQGGTGVHEQYF. The chain uses TRBV6-6 and TRBJ2-7, with 10 bases lining up with TRBD1. The ends lost 7 bases at V and 5 bases at J; junction bases unmatched: 14. The CDR3 contains 16 residues. Germline assignment: CDR1 MNHNY and CDR2 SVGAGI (reference sequence).

This chain joins TRBV18 and TRBJ2-7, with 7 positions matching TRBD2. The CDR3 length is 15 residues. CDR1 is KGHSH and CDR2 is LQKENI in the germline V gene. The V and J ends lost 0 bases and 1 base, in that order; junction bases with no gene match: 3. The CDR3 here is CASSPPRRESYEQYF. The CDR3 region has the DNA TGTGCCAGCTCACCACCGAGGCGGGAGTCCTACGAGCAGTACTTC.

This chain links TRBV9 with TRBJ1-1; the D gene is possibly TRBD1 (5 bases). Germline CDR1 and CDR2: SGDLS and YYNGEE. The ends were cut back, 7 bases at V and 1 base at J, with 11 bases in the middle. The length of the CDR3 is 13 residues. The CDR3 here is CASRGGENTEAFF. DNA for the CDR3: TGTGCCAGCCGGGGAGGGGAGAACACTGAAGCTTTCTTT. Full variable domain (remainder filled in from reference TRBV9 and TRBJ1-1): DSGVTQTPKHLITATGQRVTLRCSPRSGDLSVYWYQQSLDQGLQFLIQYYNGEERAKGNILERFSAQQFPDLHSELNLSSLELGDSALYFCASRGGENTEAFFGQGTRLTVV.

The J gene is TRBJ2-7, the V gene TRBV4-1; TRBD1 agrees at 7 bases. In germline, CDR1 is MGHRA, CDR2 YSYEKL. The CDR3 is 15 residues long. J gave up 2 bases and V 1 base, and 5 bases lay outside the gene matches. As DNA, the CDR3 is TGCGCCAGCAGCCAAGGACACAGGGGCGCCTACGAGCAGTACTTC. Its protein product is CASSQGHRGAYEQYF.

The J gene is TRBJ2-3, the V gene TRBV14, with 8 bases matching TRBD1. The V and J ends lost 3 bases and 3 bases, in that order; junction bases with no gene match: 8. The length of the CDR3 is 16 residues. Germline lookup yields CDR1 SGHDN and CDR2 FVKESK. Here the CDR3 reads CASSHLTGAGTDTQYF. CDR3 DNA sequence: TGTGCCAGCAGCCACCTGACAGGGGCCGGAACAGATACGCAGTATTTT.

The chain recombines TRBV7-3 with TRBJ2-6; D is perhaps TRBD1 (6 bases). Germline V gene lookup returns CDR1 SGHTA and CDR2 FQGTGA. The V end was cut by 5 bases, the J end by 2 bases, with 10 bases between. This CDR3 has 15 residues. CDR3 coding DNA: TGTGCCAGCAGCCCGGACAGCCCTGGGGCCAACGTCCTGACTTTC. This sequence encodes CASSPDSPGANVLTF.